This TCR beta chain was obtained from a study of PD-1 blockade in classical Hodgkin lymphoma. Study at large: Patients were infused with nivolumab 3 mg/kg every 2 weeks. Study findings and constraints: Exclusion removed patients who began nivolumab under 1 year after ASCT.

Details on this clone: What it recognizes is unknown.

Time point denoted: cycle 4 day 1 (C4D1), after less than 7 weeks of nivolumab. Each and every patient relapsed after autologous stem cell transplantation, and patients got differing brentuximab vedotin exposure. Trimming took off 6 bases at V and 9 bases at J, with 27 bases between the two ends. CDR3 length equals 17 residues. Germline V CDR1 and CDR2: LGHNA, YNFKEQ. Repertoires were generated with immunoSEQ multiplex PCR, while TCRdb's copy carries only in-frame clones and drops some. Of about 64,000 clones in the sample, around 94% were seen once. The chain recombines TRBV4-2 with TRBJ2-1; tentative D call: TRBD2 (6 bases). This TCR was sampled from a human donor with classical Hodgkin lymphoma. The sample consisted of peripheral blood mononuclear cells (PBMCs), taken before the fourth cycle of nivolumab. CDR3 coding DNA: TGTGCCAGCAGTTCACGCTCCGGGCGGGGCCCCGAGGGTGAGCAGTTCTTC. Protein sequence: CASSSRSGRGPEGEQFF.